These T cell receptor beta chains were read from a single sample in a study of blood T cell repertoires in COVID-19. The repertoire was sequenced with immunoSEQ multiplex PCR; TCRdb's copy has only in-frame clones and lacks some. The table includes approximately 150,000 clones, 80% to 90% detected once. The specimen was peripheral blood. Receptor source: a man aged 45-65 years who had recovered from COVID-19. Both conserved end residues are part of each CDR3. The D gene is left open where the match is weak. A clone size is listed for some rows: how often the clone was seen (once, few, many), or a class if it is expanded.

D gene: TRBD1
V gene: TRBV30
clone size: -
J gene: TRBJ1-1
CDR3 protein: CAWSSGTGGGYTEAFF
CDR3 DNA: TGTGCCTGGAGTTCCGGGACAGGGGGCGGGTACACTGAAGCTTTCTTT

D gene: -
V gene: TRBV4-3
clone size: -
J gene: TRBJ2-2
CDR3 protein: CASSQDVGTGELFF
CDR3 DNA: TGCGCCAGCAGCCAAGATGTCGGGACCGGGGAGCTGTTTTTT

D gene: -
V gene: TRBV7-9
clone size: once
J gene: TRBJ2-5
CDR3 protein: CASSPSRAYQETQYF
CDR3 DNA: TGTGCCAGCAGCCCCTCGAGAGCCTATCAAGAGACCCAGTACTTC

D gene: TRBD1
V gene: TRBV11-3
clone size: once
J gene: TRBJ1-1
CDR3 protein: CASSSTGVRAFF
CDR3 DNA: TGTGCCAGCAGCTCTACAGGGGTAAGAGCTTTCTTT

D gene: -
V gene: TRBV25-1
clone size: -
J gene: TRBJ2-3
CDR3 protein: CASGRTGTDTQYF
CDR3 DNA: TGTGCCAGCGGCCGTACCGGGACAGATACGCAGTATTTT

D gene: -
V gene: TRBV5-4
clone size: -
J gene: TRBJ2-3
CDR3 protein: CASSFVRNRVSDTQYF
CDR3 DNA: TGTGCCAGCAGCTTTGTCAGAAATCGTGTTTCGGATACGCAGTATTTT

D gene: TRBD2
V gene: TRBV5-1
clone size: -
J gene: TRBJ2-1
CDR3 protein: CASSFDRQTSGGANEQFF
CDR3 DNA: TGCGCCAGCAGCTTCGACCGCCAGACTAGCGGGGGGGCCAATGAGCAGTTCTTC

D gene: -
V gene: TRBV7-8
clone size: once
J gene: TRBJ2-1
CDR3 protein: CASSTGQTKDEQFF
CDR3 DNA: TGTGCCAGCAGCACCGGACAGACCAAAGATGAGCAGTTCTTC

D gene: TRBD2
V gene: TRBV7-2
clone size: -
J gene: TRBJ2-1
CDR3 protein: CASSLKLAGGLNEQFF
CDR3 DNA: TGTGCCAGCAGCCTCAAACTAGCGGGGGGTTTGAATGAGCAGTTCTTC

D gene: -
V gene: TRBV21-1
clone size: -
J gene: TRBJ1-2
CDR3 protein: CASSREGGYGYTF
CDR3 DNA: TGTGCCAGCAGCAGAGAAGGCGGCTATGGCTACACCTTC